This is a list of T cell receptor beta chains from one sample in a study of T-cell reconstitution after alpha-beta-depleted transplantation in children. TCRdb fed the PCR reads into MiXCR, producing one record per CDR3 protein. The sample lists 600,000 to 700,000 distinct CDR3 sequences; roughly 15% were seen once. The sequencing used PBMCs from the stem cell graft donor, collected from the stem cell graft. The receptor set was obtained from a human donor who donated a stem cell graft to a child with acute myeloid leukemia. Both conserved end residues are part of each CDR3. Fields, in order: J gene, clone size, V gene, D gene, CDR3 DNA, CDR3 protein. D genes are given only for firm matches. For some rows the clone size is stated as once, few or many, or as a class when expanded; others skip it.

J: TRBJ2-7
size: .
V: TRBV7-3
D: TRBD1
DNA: TGTGCCAGCGCCCTGGACAGGGGGACGATCTACGAGCAGTACTTC
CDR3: CASALDRGTIYEQYF

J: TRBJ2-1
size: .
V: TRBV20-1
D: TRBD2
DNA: TGCAGTGCTAGAGATCTCGGGGGGGGCTACAATGAGCAGTTCTTC
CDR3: CSARDLGGGYNEQFF

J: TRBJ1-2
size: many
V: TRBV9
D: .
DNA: TGTGCCAGCAGCGTAGTAGGGAGCGGCTACACCTTC
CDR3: CASSVVGSGYTF

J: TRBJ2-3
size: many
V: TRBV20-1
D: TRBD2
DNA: TGCAGTGCTAGAGACCCTATCCGTGGGGGGGGAAATACGCAGTATTTT
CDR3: CSARDPIRGGGNTQYF

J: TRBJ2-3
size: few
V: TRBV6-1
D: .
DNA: TGTGCCAGCAGTGTCTTCAGGGGGGAGACAGATACGCAGTATTTT
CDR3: CASSVFRGETDTQYF

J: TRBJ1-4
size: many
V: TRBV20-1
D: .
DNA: TGCAGTGCTAGTTTAGACACGTATGCAACTAATGAAAAACTGTTTTTT
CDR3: CSASLDTYATNEKLFF

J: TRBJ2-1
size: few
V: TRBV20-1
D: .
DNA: TGCAGTGCTAGAGAGCCAGCGGGCTTCTCCTACAATGAGCAGTTCTTC
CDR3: CSAREPAGFSYNEQFF

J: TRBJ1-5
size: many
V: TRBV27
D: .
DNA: TGTGCCAGCAGTACCCAGCATTTT
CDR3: CASSTQHF

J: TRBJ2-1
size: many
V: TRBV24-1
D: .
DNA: TGTGCCACCAGTTTTAGGGACAATGAGCAGTTCTTC
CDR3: CATSFRDNEQFF

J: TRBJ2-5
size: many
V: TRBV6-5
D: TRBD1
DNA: TGTGCCAGCAGTTACTCGGGGACAGGGGAGACCCAGTACTTC
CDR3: CASSYSGTGETQYF

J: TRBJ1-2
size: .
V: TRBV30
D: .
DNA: TGTGCCTGGATTGGGGGGAACTATGGCTACACCTTC
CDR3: CAWIGGNYGYTF

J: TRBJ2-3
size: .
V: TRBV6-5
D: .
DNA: TGTGCCAGCAGTTACGAGCTAGCGATGGGCACAGATACGCAGTATTTT
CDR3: CASSYELAMGTDTQYF

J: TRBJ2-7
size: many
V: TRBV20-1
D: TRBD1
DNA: TGCAGTGCTAGAGACCCCACAGGGGGTGATGGGGTGCAGTACTTC
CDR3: CSARDPTGGDGVQYF

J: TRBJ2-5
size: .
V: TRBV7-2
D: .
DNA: TGTGCCAGCAGCTTAGGAGTAGCAGGGGATACAGAGACCCAGTACTTC
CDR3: CASSLGVAGDTETQYF

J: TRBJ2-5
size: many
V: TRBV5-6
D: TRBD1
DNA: TGTGCCAGCAGCTGGGACAGGGTCGGAGAGACCCAGTACTTC
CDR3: CASSWDRVGETQYF

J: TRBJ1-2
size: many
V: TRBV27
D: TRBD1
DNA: TGTGCCAGCAGTCCCTTCTCCCTGACAGGGGGAGTGGCTAACTATGGCTACACCTTC
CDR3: CASSPFSLTGGVANYGYTF

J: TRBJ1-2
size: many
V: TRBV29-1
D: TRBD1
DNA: TGCAGCGTGGACGGACAGGCGGCTGCCGGCTACACCTTC
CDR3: CSVDGQAAAGYTF

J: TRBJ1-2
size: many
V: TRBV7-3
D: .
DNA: TGTGCCAGCAGCTTAACGGCAGGGAGTAGCTATGGCTACACCTTC
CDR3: CASSLTAGSSYGYTF

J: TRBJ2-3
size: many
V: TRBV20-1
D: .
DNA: TGCAGTGCCCTGTACACAGATACGCAGTATTTT
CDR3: CSALYTDTQYF

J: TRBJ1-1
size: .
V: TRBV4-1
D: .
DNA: TGCGCCAGCAGCCCCGACGGCGAGGAGGGAACTGAAGCTTTCTTT
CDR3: CASSPDGEEGTEAFF

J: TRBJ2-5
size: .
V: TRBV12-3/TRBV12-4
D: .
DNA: TGTGCCAGCAGATCCGAAGAGACCCAGTACTTC
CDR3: CASRSEETQYF

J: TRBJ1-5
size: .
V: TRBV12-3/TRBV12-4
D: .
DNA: TGTGCCAGCAGTTCAAGTCAGGGGATCGATCAGCCCCAGCATTTT
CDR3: CASSSSQGIDQPQHF

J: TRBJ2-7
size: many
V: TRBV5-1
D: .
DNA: TGCGCCAGCAGCAGCAGGGGCGTACCCTACGAGCAGTACTTC
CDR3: CASSSRGVPYEQYF

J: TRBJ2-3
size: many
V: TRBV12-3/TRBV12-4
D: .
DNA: TGTGCCAGCAGTACTCCCCCCTCGACAGATACGCAGTATTTT
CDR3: CASSTPPSTDTQYF

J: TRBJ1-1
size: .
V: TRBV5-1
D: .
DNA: TGCGCCAGCAGCTCGTGGACCCCGGCGAGGTACACTGAAGCTTTCTTT
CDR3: CASSSWTPARYTEAFF

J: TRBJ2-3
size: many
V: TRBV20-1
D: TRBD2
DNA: TGCAGTGGGTCGACTAGCCCAGATACGCAGTATTTT
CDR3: CSGSTSPDTQYF

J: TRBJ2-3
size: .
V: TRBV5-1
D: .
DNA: TGCGCCAGCAGCGCCCCCATCGAGCGGACCAACACAGATACGCAGTATTTT
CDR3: CASSAPIERTNTDTQYF

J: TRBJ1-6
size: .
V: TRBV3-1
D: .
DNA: TGTGCCAGCAGCGATCGACGGGATTTAAGGAGTTCACCCCTCCACTTT
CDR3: CASSDRRDLRSSPLHF

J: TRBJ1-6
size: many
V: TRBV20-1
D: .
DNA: TGCAGTGCTAGTAGCATTCGTGATAATTCACCCCTCCACTTT
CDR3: CSASSIRDNSPLHF

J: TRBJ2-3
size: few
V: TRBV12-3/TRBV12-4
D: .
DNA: TGTGCCAGCAGTTCCCAGTACTCAGATACGCAGTATTTT
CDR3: CASSSQYSDTQYF

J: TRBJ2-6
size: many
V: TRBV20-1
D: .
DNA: TGCAGTGCTAGCGGCGGACGGTCCTCTGGGGCCAACGTCCTGACTTTC
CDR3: CSASGGRSSGANVLTF

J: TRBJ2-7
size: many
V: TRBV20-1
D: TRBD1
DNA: TGCAGTGCTAGTAGGGGGACAGGGGGGACCTACGAGCAGTACTTC
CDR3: CSASRGTGGTYEQYF

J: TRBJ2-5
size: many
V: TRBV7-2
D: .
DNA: TGTGCCAGCAGCTCCGATACCGGGTGGGGAGAGACCCAGTACTTC
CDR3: CASSSDTGWGETQYF

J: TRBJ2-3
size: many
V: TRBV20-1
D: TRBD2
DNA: TGCAGTGCTCACCTTCCCTTACTAGCGGGGGCAGATACGCAGTATTTT
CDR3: CSAHLPLLAGADTQYF

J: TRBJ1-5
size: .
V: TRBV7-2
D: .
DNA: TGTGCCAGCAGCCGCCAAACCCGGGACAATGAGCCCCAGCATTTT
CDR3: CASSRQTRDNEPQHF

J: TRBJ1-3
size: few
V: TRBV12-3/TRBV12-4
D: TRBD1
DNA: TGTGCCAGTACACAGGGGGCGCGTGGAAACACCATATATTTT
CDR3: CASTQGARGNTIYF

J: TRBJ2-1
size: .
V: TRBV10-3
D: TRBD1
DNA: TGTGCCATCAGTCACATCCGGGACAGCTTTCGTTCTTCCTACAATGAGCAGTTCTTC
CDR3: CAISHIRDSFRSSYNEQFF

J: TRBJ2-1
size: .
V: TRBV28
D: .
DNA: TGTGCCAGCCTTCTGACAGGTTCCCGGGATGAGCAGTTCTTC
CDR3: CASLLTGSRDEQFF

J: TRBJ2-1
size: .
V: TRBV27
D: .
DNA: TGTGCCAGCAGTTTACTCAGGGCTTCCAATGAGCAGTTCTTC
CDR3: CASSLLRASNEQFF

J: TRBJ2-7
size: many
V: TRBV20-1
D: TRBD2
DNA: TGCAGTGCTGCCTCCTTTGGGCGGGGGGACTCCTACGAGCAGTACTTC
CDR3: CSAASFGRGDSYEQYF

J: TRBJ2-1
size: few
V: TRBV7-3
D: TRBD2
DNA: TGTGCCAGCAGCCCGCAGCGGGGGGGATTCAATGAGCAGTTCTTC
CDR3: CASSPQRGGFNEQFF

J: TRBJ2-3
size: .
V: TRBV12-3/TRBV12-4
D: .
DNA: TGTGCCAGCACCCCGCTCGGCACAGATACGCAGTATTTT
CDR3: CASTPLGTDTQYF

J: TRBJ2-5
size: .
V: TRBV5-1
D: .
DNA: TGCGCCAGCAGCCCAATGGACACCGGACAAGAGACCCAGTACTTC
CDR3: CASSPMDTGQETQYF

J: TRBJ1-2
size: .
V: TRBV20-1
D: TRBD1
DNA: TGCAGTGCTAGAGAGCCGGGACAGGGGATCTATGGCTACACCTTC
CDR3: CSAREPGQGIYGYTF

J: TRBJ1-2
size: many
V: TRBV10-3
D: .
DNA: TGTGCCATCAGTGAAGAGGGGCCACGGGGCTACACCTTC
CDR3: CAISEEGPRGYTF

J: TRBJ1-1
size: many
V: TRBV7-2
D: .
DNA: TGTGCCAGCAGATCGGGCGGAACTAACACTGAAGCTTTCTTT
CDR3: CASRSGGTNTEAFF

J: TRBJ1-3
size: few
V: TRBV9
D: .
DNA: TGTGCCAGCAGCGTATCAGCTAGGCAGTACCACTCTGGAAACACCATATATTTT
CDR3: CASSVSARQYHSGNTIYF

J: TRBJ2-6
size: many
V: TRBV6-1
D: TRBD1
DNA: TGTGCCAGCAGCAGGGGGACTGGGGCCAACGTCCTGACTTTC
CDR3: CASSRGTGANVLTF

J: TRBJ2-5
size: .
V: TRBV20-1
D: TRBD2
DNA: TGCAGTGCTAGCCGGGAGGACCAAGAGACCCAGTACTTC
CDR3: CSASREDQETQYF

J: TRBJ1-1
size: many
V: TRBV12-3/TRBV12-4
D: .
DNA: TGTGCCAGCAGTTTCGGGCGGGAAGCTTTCTTT
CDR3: CASSFGREAFF

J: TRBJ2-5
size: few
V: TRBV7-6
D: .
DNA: TGTGCCAGCAGCTTAGTAAGGGAGGTGGAGACCCAGTACTTC
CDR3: CASSLVREVETQYF

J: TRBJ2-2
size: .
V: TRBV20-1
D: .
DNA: TGCAGTGCTCCTAGGGGGGGCCCACTTAACACCGGGGAGCTGTTTTTT
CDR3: CSAPRGGPLNTGELFF

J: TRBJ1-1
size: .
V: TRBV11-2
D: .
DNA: TGTGCCAGCAGCTTAGCTCTTTGGGAGGGCTTGGGGGCTGAAGCTTTCTTT
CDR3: CASSLALWEGLGAEAFF

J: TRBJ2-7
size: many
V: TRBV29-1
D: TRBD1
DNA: TGCAGCGTGAGGGGTGGGGGGACAGGGGGGTTTAGGGCCATTTACGAGCAGTACTTC
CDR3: CSVRGGGTGGFRAIYEQYF

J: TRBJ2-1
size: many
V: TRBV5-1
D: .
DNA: TGCGCCAGCAGCCTCGCAATCAGCGGCTCGGCTGTATTCTTC
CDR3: CASSLAISGSAVFF